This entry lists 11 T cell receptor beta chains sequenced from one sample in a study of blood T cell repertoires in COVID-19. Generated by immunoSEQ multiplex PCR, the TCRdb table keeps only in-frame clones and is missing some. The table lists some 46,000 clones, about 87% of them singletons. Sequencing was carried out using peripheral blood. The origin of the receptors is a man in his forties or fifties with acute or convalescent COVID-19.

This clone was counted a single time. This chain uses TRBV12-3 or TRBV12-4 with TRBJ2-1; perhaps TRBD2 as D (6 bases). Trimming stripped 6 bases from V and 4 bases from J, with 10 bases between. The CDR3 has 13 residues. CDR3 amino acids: CASRSRGYNEQFF. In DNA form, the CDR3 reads TGTGCCAGCAGATCTCGGGGGTACAATGAGCAGTTCTTC.

The DNA for the CDR3 is TGTGCCAGCAGCTTAGGGTGGCCACCCTCCTACAATGAGCAGTTCTTC. This sequence encodes CASSLGWPPSYNEQFF. This chain connects TRBV7-2 to TRBJ2-1; D remains unclear. Deletions cut 1 base from V and 0 bases from J, with 10 bases between. The CDR3 length is 16 residues. Germline V gene lookup returns CDR1 SGHTA and CDR2 FQGNSA.

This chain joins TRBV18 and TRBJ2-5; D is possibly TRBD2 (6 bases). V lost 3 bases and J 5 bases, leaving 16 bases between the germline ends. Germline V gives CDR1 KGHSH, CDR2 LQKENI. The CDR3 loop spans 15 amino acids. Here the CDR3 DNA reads TGTGCCAGCTCACCGTTTAGCGGACGGGAGGAGACCCAGTACTTC. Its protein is CASSPFSGREETQYF.

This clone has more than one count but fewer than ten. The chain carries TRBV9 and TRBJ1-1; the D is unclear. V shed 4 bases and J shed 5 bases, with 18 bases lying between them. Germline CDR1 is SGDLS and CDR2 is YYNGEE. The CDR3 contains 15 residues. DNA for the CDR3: TGTGCCAGCAGCCCCTTATTCACGGGAGGGACTGAAGCTTTCTTT. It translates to CASSPLFTGGTEAFF. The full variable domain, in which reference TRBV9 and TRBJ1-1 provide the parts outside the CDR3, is DSGVTQTPKHLITATGQRVTLRCSPRSGDLSVYWYQQSLDQGLQFLIQYYNGEERAKGNILERFSAQQFPDLHSELNLSSLELGDSALYFCASSPLFTGGTEAFFGQGTRLTVV.

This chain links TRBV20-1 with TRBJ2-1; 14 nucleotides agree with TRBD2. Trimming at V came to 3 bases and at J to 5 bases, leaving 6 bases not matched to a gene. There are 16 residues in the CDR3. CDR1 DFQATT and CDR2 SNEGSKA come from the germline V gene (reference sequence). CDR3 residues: CSASPPGLAGDNEQFF. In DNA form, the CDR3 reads TGCAGTGCTAGTCCTCCGGGACTAGCGGGGGACAATGAGCAGTTCTTC.

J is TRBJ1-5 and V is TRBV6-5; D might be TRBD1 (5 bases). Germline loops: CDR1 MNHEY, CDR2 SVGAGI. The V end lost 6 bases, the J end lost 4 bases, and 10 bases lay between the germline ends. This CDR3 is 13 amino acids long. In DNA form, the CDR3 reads TGTGCCAGCAGCCCCAACAGGAATCAGCCCCAGCATTTT. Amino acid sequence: CASSPNRNQPQHF.

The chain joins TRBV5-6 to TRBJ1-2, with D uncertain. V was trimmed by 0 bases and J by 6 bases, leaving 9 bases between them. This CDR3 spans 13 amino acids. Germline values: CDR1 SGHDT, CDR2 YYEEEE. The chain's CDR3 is CASSLGRRDGYTF. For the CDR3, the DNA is TGTGCCAGCAGCTTGGGACGGAGGGATGGCTACACCTTC.

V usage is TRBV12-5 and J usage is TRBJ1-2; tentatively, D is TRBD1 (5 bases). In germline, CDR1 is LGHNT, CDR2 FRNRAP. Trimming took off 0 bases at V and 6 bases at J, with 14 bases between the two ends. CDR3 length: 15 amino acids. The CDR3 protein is CASGLVPGGVDGYTF. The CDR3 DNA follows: TGTGCTAGTGGTTTGGTACCGGGGGGAGTTGATGGCTACACCTTC.

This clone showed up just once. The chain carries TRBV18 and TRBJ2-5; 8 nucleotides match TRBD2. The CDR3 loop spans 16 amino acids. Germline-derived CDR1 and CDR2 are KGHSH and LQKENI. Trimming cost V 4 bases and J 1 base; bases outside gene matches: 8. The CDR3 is CASSRTSWFAQETQYF. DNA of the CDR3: TGTGCCAGCTCACGGACTAGCTGGTTTGCCCAAGAGACCCAGTACTTC.

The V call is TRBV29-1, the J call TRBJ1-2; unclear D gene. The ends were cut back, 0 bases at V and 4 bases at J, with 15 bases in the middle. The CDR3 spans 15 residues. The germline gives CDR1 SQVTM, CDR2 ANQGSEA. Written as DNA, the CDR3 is TGCAGCGTTGAAGAAGGTGGGGAGTCCAGCTATGGCTACACCTTC. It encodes CSVEEGGESSYGYTF.

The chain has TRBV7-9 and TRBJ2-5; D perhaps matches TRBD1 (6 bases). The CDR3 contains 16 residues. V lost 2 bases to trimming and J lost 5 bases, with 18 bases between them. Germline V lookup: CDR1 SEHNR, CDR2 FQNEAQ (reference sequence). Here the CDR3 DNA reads TGTGCCAGCAGCTTACGTTTACAGGGCCCCGGGGAGACCCAGTACTTC. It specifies CASSLRLQGPGETQYF.